Below are 11 T cell receptor beta chains sequenced from a single sample in a study of regulatory T cells in long-lasting Graves disease. Sequencing libraries for TCR beta were prepared with iRepertoire HTBI primers and Arm-PCR of CDR3 regions. Each CDR3 protein is one row after TCRdb ran MiXCR on the multiplex PCR reads. In the table there are around 460,000 distinct CDR3 sequences, 20% to 25% of which are singletons. As to time point: persistent/refractory GD, antithyroid drugs over 5 years with positive TRAb. After RNA was extracted from PBMCs, the TCR library was made from it. Sequencing used peripheral blood mononuclear cells (PBMCs), obtained when the disease was refractory, from a patient treated with antithyroid drugs. These receptors all stem from a female donor with Graves disease.

This clonotype was observed at least ten times. The V call is TRBV7-9, the J call TRBJ1-2; no clear D. This CDR3 contains 14 residues. Trimming took 1 base from V and 3 from J, leaving 9 bases between them. Per the germline V gene, CDR1 is SEHNR and CDR2 is FQNEAQ (reference sequence). The DNA for the CDR3 is TGTGCCAGCAGCTTAGGCGTAGGCGACTATGGCTACACCTTC. Translation gives CASSLGVGDYGYTF.

This clonotype came up a few times. The chain employs TRBV7-9 and TRBJ1-1; no clear D gene. CDR3 size: 13 residues. Trimming shortened V by 7 bases and J by 6 bases, and 15 bases separated the two germline ends. Germline V gives CDR1 SEHNR, CDR2 FQNEAQ (reference sequence). The CDR3 loop reads CASTGRRGPEAFF. The CDR3 nucleotides are TGTGCCAGCACTGGGCGTAGAGGGCCTGAAGCTTTCTTT. Together with reference TRBV7-9 and TRBJ1-1, the CDR3 gives the full variable domain: DTGVSQNPRHKITKRGQNVTFRCDPISEHNRLYWYRQTLGQGPEFLTYFQNEAQLEKSRLLSDRFSAERPKGSFSTLEIQRTEQGDSAMYLCASTGRRGPEAFFGQGTRLTVV.

This clonotype was seen repeatedly, ten times or more. The V and J genes are TRBV27 and TRBJ1-1, with 11 bases identical to TRBD1. This CDR3 has 14 amino acids. CDR1 is MNHEY and CDR2 is SMNVEV in the germline V gene (reference sequence). V dropped 7 bases and J dropped 7; count of bases not matched to a gene: 8. This chain's CDR3 is CASTDPGQGVEAFF. The CDR3 nucleotides read TGTGCCAGCACCGACCCGGGACAGGGGGTTGAAGCTTTCTTT.

A word on this clonotype: A much larger clone differs by one base, so this may be a read error. This is likely a read error, given that the CDR3 carries no conserved phenylalanine or tryptophan at its end. The chain combines TRBV20-1 with TRBJ1-4; tentative D call: TRBD1 (5 bases). The CDR3 totals 13 residues. V dropped 4 bases and J dropped 8 bases, with 14 bases sitting between them. Germline loops: CDR1 DFQATT, CDR2 SNEGSKA (reference sequence). The CDR3 protein is CSATGTGEEKLFL. The CDR3 DNA is TGCAGTGCTACCGGGACGGGGGAGGAAAAACTGTTTCTT.

This clonotype appeared a few times. The V and J genes are TRBV29-1 and TRBJ1-2; D might be TRBD1 (5 bases). Germline V lookup: CDR1 SQVTM, CDR2 ANQGSEA. The CDR3 runs 14 residues. V lost 6 bases to trimming and J lost 4 bases, with 18 bases between them. The CDR3 nucleotides read TGCAGCGTCTACCCGAGGGGTAGCTCCTATGGCTACACCTTC. Translation: CSVYPRGSSYGYTF.

This sequence joins TRBV19 and TRBJ1-1; D might be TRBD1 (6 bases). This CDR3 is built from 14 residues. CDR1 LNHDA and CDR2 SQIVND come from the germline V gene (reference sequence). Trimming pared 5 bases from V and 5 bases from J, leaving 15 bases between. CDR3 region: CASSGQQGGTEAFF. The DNA for the CDR3 is TGTGCCAGTAGTGGACAACAGGGAGGGACTGAAGCTTTCTTT.

The chain employs TRBV7-9 and TRBJ1-1; 7 positions agree with TRBD1. From germline, CDR1 is SEHNR and CDR2 FQNEAQ (reference sequence). V shed 8 bases and J 8 bases; nucleotides not matched to a gene: 8. The CDR3 loop spans 12 amino acids. The chain's CDR3 is CASGDRDAEAFF. The CDR3 region has the DNA TGTGCCAGCGGGGACAGAGACGCCGAAGCTTTCTTT.

Many counts were recorded for this clonotype. The chain is built from TRBV19 and TRBJ2-5, with 7 bases lining up with TRBD1. The ends lost 5 bases at V and 5 bases at J; junction bases unmatched: 8. Germline CDR1 is LNHDA and CDR2 is SQIVND (reference sequence). CDR3 length: 14 amino acids. CDR3: CASSHTTGYETQYF. Written as DNA, the CDR3 is TGTGCCAGTAGTCACACGACAGGGTATGAGACCCAGTACTTC.

The CDR3 DNA reads as TGTGCCAGTAGTATAGGAGGACTAGCGGAAACCTACGAGCAGTACTTC. Protein product: CASSIGGLAETYEQYF. The rearrangement links TRBV19 to TRBJ2-7, with 10 bases lining up with TRBD2. Per germline, CDR1 LNHDA and CDR2 SQIVND (reference sequence). The CDR3 consists of 16 residues. The junction had 5 bases not matched to a gene; V was cut back by 1 base and J by 2 bases.

The table lists this clonotype with many counts. The rearrangement links TRBV7-9 to TRBJ2-7; the D is unclear. CDR1 and CDR2 (germline): SEHNR, FQNEAQ (reference sequence). CDR3 length: 13 amino acids. V gave up 1 base and J gave up 3 bases, with 7 bases separating them. Written as DNA, the CDR3 is TGTGCCAGCAGCTTAGTGGCAGACTACGAGCAGTACTTC. Its translation: CASSLVADYEQYF.

This clonotype was detected only a few times. J is TRBJ1-4 and V is TRBV19; TRBD1 is a possible D gene (5 bases). There are 15 residues in the CDR3. The V gene lost 7 bases and the J gene lost 7 bases, with 19 bases spanning the gap. CDR1 is LNHDA, CDR2 SQIVND, per germline (reference sequence). CDR3 in amino acids: CASNSIAGGFEKLFF. Written as DNA, the CDR3 is TGTGCCAGTAATTCGATCGCGGGGGGTTTTGAAAAACTGTTTTTT. The entire variable domain, with the rest obtained from reference TRBV19 and TRBJ1-4, is as follows: DGGITQSPKYLFRKEGQNVTLSCEQNLNHDAMYWYRQDPGQGLRLIYYSQIVNDFQKGDIAEGYSVSREKKESFPLTVTSAQKNPTAFYLCASNSIAGGFEKLFFGSGTQLSVL.